This T cell receptor beta chain appears in the sequencing data of a study of human T cells and chemical hapten exposure. The wider study: Diagnoses of alopecia areata, totalis or universalis occurred in mostly female patients.

In TCRdb, the RACE reads were re-called with MiXCR into one record per CDR3 protein. The table lists over 150,000 distinct CDR3 sequences, 28% of them singletons. Concerning this clonotype: At one end the junction does not follow the germline gene, possibly because of a read error.

The time point: patch test 3, about 24 weeks after DPC sensitization. Stated treatment: therapeutic diphenylcyclopropenone sensitization with weekly scalp DPC. At every patch-test visit, blood was drawn before the patch test was applied. Sequencing started from total RNA isolated from unfractionated whole blood. The CDR3 length is 14 residues. The germline gives CDR1 SGHVS, CDR2 FQNEAQ. Sample: whole blood, taken in connection with sensitization to the hapten diphenylcyclopropenone (DPC). This chain links TRBV7-8 with TRBJ1-1, with D maybe TRBD1 (5 bases). The clonotype comes from a woman aged 18-30 years with alopecia areata. Some clones in this sample may be carry-over from other donors' samples. The CDR3 region has the DNA TGTGCGAGCAGCTTGGGGACGGGGTTCACTGAAGCTTTCTTT. Translating it yields CASSLGTGFTEAFF. Full variable domain (rest looked up from reference TRBV7-8 and TRBJ1-1): GAGVSQSPRYKVAKRGQDVALRCDPISGHVSLFWYQQALGQGPEFLTYFQNEAQLDKSGLPSDRFFAERPEGSVSTLKIQRTQQEDSAVYLCASSLGTGFTEAFFGQGTRLTVV.